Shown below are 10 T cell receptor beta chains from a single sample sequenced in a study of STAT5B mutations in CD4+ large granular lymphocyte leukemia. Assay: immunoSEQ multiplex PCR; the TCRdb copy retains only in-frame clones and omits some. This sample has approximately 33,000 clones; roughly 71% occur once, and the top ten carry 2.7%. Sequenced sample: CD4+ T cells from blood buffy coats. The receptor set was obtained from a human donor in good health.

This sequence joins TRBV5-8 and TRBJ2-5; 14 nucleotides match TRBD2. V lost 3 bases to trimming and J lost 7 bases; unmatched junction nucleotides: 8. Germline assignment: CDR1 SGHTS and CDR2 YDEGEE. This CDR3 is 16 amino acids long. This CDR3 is CASSSRLAGGLGTQYF. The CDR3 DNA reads TGTGCCAGCAGCTCTCGACTAGCGGGGGGGTTGGGGACCCAGTACTTC.

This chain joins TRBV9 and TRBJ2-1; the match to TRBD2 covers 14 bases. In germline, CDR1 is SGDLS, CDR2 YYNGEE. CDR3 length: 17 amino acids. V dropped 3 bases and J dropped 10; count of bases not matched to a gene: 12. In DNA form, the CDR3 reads TGTGCCAGCAGCGCATACTCGACTAGCGGGGGGGCCAGGGAGCAGTTCTTC. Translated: CASSAYSTSGGAREQFF.

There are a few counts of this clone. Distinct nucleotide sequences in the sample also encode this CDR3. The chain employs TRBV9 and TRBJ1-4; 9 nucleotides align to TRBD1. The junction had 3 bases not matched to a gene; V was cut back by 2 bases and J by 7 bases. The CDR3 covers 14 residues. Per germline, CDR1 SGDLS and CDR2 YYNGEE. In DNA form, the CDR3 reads TGTGCCAGCAGCGTGGGACAGGGCCTTGAAAAACTGTTTTTT. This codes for CASSVGQGLEKLFF.

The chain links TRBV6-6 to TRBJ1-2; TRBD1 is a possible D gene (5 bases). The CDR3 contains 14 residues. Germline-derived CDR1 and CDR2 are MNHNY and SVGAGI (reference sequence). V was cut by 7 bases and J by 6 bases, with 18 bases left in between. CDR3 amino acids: CASNEMGRRNGYTF. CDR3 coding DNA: TGTGCCAGCAATGAAATGGGGCGAAGAAATGGCTACACCTTC.

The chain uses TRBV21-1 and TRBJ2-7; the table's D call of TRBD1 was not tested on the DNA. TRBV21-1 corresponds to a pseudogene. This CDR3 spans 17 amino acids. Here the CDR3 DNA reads TGTGCCAGCAACGACAGGGACGAATGTCTTTTATCCTACGAGCAGTACTTC. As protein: CASNDRDECLLSYEQYF.

For the CDR3, the DNA is TGTGCCAGCAGCTCGGGGAACGGGAAAGCTTTCTTT. It translates to CASSSGNGKAFF. The chain joins TRBV7-2 to TRBJ1-1; D not certain. The CDR3 is 12 amino acids. Trimming removed 4 bases from V and 9 bases from J, with 12 bases in between. The germline V gene has CDR1 SGHTA and CDR2 FQGNSA.

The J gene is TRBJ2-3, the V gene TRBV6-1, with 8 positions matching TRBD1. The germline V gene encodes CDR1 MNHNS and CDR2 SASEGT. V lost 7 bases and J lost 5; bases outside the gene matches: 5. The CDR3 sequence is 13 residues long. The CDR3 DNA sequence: TGTGCCAGCATCCAGGGGGCTGGAGATACGCAGTATTTT. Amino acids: CASIQGAGDTQYF.

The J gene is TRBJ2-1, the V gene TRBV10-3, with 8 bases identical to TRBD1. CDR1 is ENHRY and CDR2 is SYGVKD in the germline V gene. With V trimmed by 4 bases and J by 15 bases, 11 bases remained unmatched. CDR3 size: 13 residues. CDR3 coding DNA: TGTGCCATCAGTGTAAGACAGGGGCAAGATCTGTTCTTC. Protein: CAISVRQGQDLFF.

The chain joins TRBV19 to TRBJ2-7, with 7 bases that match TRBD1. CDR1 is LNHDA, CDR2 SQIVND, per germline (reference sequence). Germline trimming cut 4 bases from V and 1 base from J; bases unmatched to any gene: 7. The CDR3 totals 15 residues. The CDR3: CASSTPGQPSYEQYF. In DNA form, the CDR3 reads TGTGCCAGTAGTACTCCGGGACAGCCTTCCTACGAGCAGTACTTC.

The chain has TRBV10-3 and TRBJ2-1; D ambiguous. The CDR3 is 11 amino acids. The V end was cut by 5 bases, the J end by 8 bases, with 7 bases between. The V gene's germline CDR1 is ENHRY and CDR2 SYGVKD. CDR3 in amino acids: CAISFKDEQFF. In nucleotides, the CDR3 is TGTGCCATCAGTTTCAAGGATGAGCAGTTCTTC.